Following are 29 T cell receptor beta chains from one sample sequenced in a study of OX40 agonist ivuxolimab in advanced cancers. Generated by immunoSEQ multiplex PCR, the TCRdb table keeps only in-frame clones and is missing some. The repertoire holds about 20,000 clones, with roughly 80% as singletons. Here the sequenced sample was CD4+ or CD8+ T cells sorted from blood, taken in a trial of the OX40 agonist ivuxolimab. The receptors come from an adult with an advanced solid tumor such as melanoma, head and neck, liver or kidney cancer.

The chain recombines TRBV19 with TRBJ1-1; D perhaps matches TRBD1 (6 bases). The CDR3 loop spans 14 amino acids. V was pared by 7 bases and J by 6 bases, with 18 bases between. Germline V gives CDR1 LNHDA, CDR2 SQIVND (reference sequence). CDR3 DNA sequence: TGTGCCAGTACCTTCCAATACAGGGACCCTGAAGCTTTCTTT. Translation: CASTFQYRDPEAFF.

Of note for this clone: The same CDR3 arises from other DNA sequences in this sample as well. This chain joins TRBV27 and TRBJ2-7, with D perhaps TRBD1 (5 bases). This CDR3 spans 13 amino acids. Per germline, CDR1 MNHEY and CDR2 SMNVEV (reference sequence). The V end was cut by 5 bases, the J end by 2 bases, with 10 bases between. The chain's CDR3 is CASSPGPTYEQYF. In nucleotides, the CDR3 is TGTGCCAGCAGTCCAGGGCCAACCTACGAGCAGTACTTC.

The chain links TRBV15 to TRBJ2-3; D not resolved. Trimming pared 3 bases from V and 2 bases from J, leaving 9 bases between. In germline, CDR1 is LNHNV, CDR2 YYDKDF (reference sequence). The CDR3 consists of 14 residues. The chain's CDR3 is CATSRDDTTDTQYF. CDR3 sequence (DNA): TGTGCCACCAGCAGGGACGACACCACAGATACGCAGTATTTT.

CDR3 amino acids: CASSLLGQSYEQYF. The DNA of the CDR3 is TGTGCCAGCAGCTTATTGGGACAGTCATACGAGCAGTACTTC. The chain joins TRBV7-6 to TRBJ2-7; 7 nucleotides agree with TRBD1. The CDR3 runs to 14 residues. CDR1 SGHVS and CDR2 FNYEAQ come from the germline V gene. The V and J ends lost 2 bases and 4 bases, in that order; junction bases with no gene match: 5. Drawing the rest from reference TRBV7-6 and TRBJ2-7, the complete variable domain is GAGVSQSPRYKVTKRGQDVALRCDPISGHVSLYWYRQALGQGPEFLTYFNYEAQQDKSGLPNDRFSAERPEGSISTLTIQRTEQRDSAMYRCASSLLGQSYEQYFGPGTRLTVT.

The chain combines TRBV6-5 with TRBJ2-1; 12 nucleotides agree with TRBD2. CDR3 length equals 15 residues. V trimming: 5 bases; J trimming: 8 bases; junction bases outside the gene matches: 7. CDR1 is MNHEY and CDR2 is SVGAGI in the germline V gene. DNA for the CDR3: TGTGCCAGCAGTACCTCTAGCGGGGGGGGTGATGAGCAGTTCTTC. It is translated as CASSTSSGGGDEQFF.

The rearrangement uses TRBV6-4 and TRBJ1-1; D not resolved. V lost 4 bases to trimming and J lost 4 bases, with 10 bases between them. This CDR3 is built from 13 residues. CDR1 is MRHNA, CDR2 SNTAGT, per germline. The CDR3 bases are TGTGCCAGCAGTGCCCAGAGTTCCACTGAAGCTTTCTTT. Its protein is CASSAQSSTEAFF.

This chain links TRBV5-5 with TRBJ2-7, with D perhaps matching TRBD1 (6 bases). Germline lookup yields CDR1 SGHKS and CDR2 YYEKEE (reference sequence). The CDR3 covers 15 residues. V was shortened by 0 bases and J by 4 bases, with 14 bases between the two germline ends. The CDR3 sequence is CASSLETGIAYEQYF. The CDR3 region has the DNA TGTGCCAGCAGCTTGGAAACAGGGATTGCTTACGAGCAGTACTTC.

This clone was seen only a few times. J is TRBJ1-1 and V is TRBV12-5; the D is unclear. Trimming stripped 6 bases from V and 3 bases from J, with 5 bases between. Germline V gives CDR1 LGHNT, CDR2 FRNRAP. The CDR3 length is 11 residues. As DNA, the CDR3 is TGTGCTAGTGGCCGCGACACTGAAGCTTTCTTT. Translation gives CASGRDTEAFF.

The CDR3 loop is CATKNGQGRGAQYF. The CDR3 DNA is TGTGCCACGAAAAATGGACAGGGACGGGGGGCCCAGTACTTC. The chain couples TRBV6-1 to TRBJ2-5, with D tentatively TRBD1 (8 bases). Trimming removed 10 bases at V and 9 bases at J, with 24 bases between. The CDR3 is 14 residues long. Germline lookup yields CDR1 MNHNS and CDR2 SASEGT.

This chain connects TRBV7-8 to TRBJ1-2; the match to TRBD1 covers 8 bases. The CDR3 spans 15 residues. V trimming: 1 base; J trimming: 3 bases; junction bases outside the gene matches: 4. Germline V gene sequence: CDR1 SGHVS, CDR2 FQNEAQ. CDR3 nucleotides: TGTGCCAGCAGCTTAGGTGGACAGGGTGACTATGGCTACACCTTC. Amino acids: CASSLGGQGDYGYTF. Supplemented by reference TRBV7-8 and TRBJ1-2, the full variable domain reads GAGVSQSPRYKVAKRGQDVALRCDPISGHVSLFWYQQALGQGPEFLTYFQNEAQLDKSGLPSDRFFAERPEGSVSTLKIQRTQQEDSAVYLCASSLGGQGDYGYTFGSGTRLTVV.

The rearrangement joins TRBV5-6 to TRBJ2-7; no clear D. Trimming left V 1 base short and J 0 bases short, with 5 bases between. Germline assignment: CDR1 SGHDT and CDR2 YYEEEE. The CDR3 is 13 amino acids. The CDR3 nucleotides are TGTGCCAGCAGCTTGCCAGTCTCCTACGAGCAGTACTTC. Its translation is CASSLPVSYEQYF.

CDR3 region: CASSPRERETQYF. CDR3 sequence (DNA): TGTGCCAGCAGCCCTAGGGAGCGGGAGACCCAGTACTTC. The rearrangement uses TRBV9 and TRBJ2-5; possible D gene TRBD2, 5 bases. The CDR3 spans 13 residues. Germline values: CDR1 SGDLS, CDR2 YYNGEE. Trimming removed 4 bases from V and 5 bases from J, with 12 bases in between.

V and J are TRBV10-2 and TRBJ2-5, with D perhaps TRBD2 (5 bases). Germline CDR1 WSHSY, CDR2 SAAADI. V was shortened by 0 bases and J by 9 bases, with 8 bases between the two germline ends. The CDR3 contains 12 residues. CDR3 nucleotides: TGCGCCAGCAGTGAGTCATGGGAGTCCCAGTACTTC. It is translated as CASSESWESQYF.

DNA of the CDR3: TGTGCCAGCAGCGTAGAAGGCAGCTCCTACGAGCAGTACTTC. This codes for CASSVEGSSYEQYF. The V gene is TRBV9, the J gene TRBJ2-7; D is unresolved. CDR1 SGDLS and CDR2 YYNGEE come from the germline V gene. The germline V and J ends were trimmed by 0 bases and 0 bases, with 7 bases remaining between them. CDR3 size: 14 residues.

V and J are TRBV20-1 and TRBJ2-1; D ambiguous. CDR1 DFQATT and CDR2 SNEGSKA come from the germline V gene (reference sequence). CDR3 length equals 11 residues. Trimming stripped 4 bases from V and 3 bases from J, with 4 bases between. Here the CDR3 reads CSAIIYNEQFF. In DNA, the CDR3 is TGCAGTGCTATCATCTACAATGAGCAGTTCTTC.

The V and J genes are TRBV5-4 and TRBJ2-1, with 12 bases identical to TRBD1. This CDR3 has 19 amino acids. V was clipped by 4 bases and J by 0 bases; unmatched bases: 11. Germline V gene data show CDR1 as SGHNT and CDR2 as YYREEE (reference sequence). The CDR3 here is CASSPGQGAVTYSYNEQFF. CDR3 sequence (DNA): TGTGCCAGCAGCCCGGGACAGGGGGCTGTTACATACTCCTACAATGAGCAGTTCTTC.

The gene calls are TRBV9 and TRBJ2-7, with 9 bases matching TRBD1. Unmatched junction bases numbered 16, after V lost 4 bases and J lost 5 bases. The CDR3 covers 17 residues. Per germline, CDR1 SGDLS and CDR2 YYNGEE. CDR3 sequence reads: CASSPDFFNRGRDEQYF. As DNA, the CDR3 is TGTGCCAGCAGCCCAGATTTTTTCAACAGGGGGCGCGACGAGCAGTACTTC.

The rearrangement links TRBV28 to TRBJ2-1; maybe TRBD2 (6 bases). From germline, CDR1 is MDHEN and CDR2 SYDVKM. Trimming removed 6 bases at V and 14 bases at J, with 14 bases between. CDR3 length: 11 residues. CDR3 protein: CASSSGLAEFF. The CDR3 nucleotides read TGTGCCAGCAGCTCGGGACTGGCGGAGTTCTTC. Full variable domain (rest looked up from reference TRBV28 and TRBJ2-1): DVKVTQSSRYLVKRTGEKVFLECVQDMDHENMFWYRQDPGLGLRLIYFSYDVKMKEKGDIPEGYSVSREKKERFSLILESASTNQTSMYLCASSSGLAEFFGPGTRLTVL.

This chain uses TRBV25-1 with TRBJ2-7; D unresolved. The germline CDR1 and CDR2 sequences are MGHDK and SYGVNS. The ends were cut back, 3 bases at V and 5 bases at J, with 14 bases in the middle. This CDR3 is built from 14 residues. The CDR3 here is CASSEHTRGNEQYF. The DNA of the CDR3 is TGTGCCAGCAGTGAGCACACCCGTGGGAACGAGCAGTACTTC.

This clone came up once. The V gene is TRBV7-9, the J gene TRBJ2-1; TRBD2 might be the D (5 bases). The CDR3 length is 11 residues. The germline V and J ends were trimmed by 3 bases and 8 bases, with 5 bases remaining between them. Germline values: CDR1 SEHNR, CDR2 FQNEAQ (reference sequence). CDR3 sequence reads: CASSFGDEQFF. The CDR3 nucleotides read TGTGCCAGCAGCTTCGGGGATGAGCAGTTCTTC.

This chain uses TRBV7-2 with TRBJ1-5; D gene unclear. The CDR3 sequence is 14 residues long. The ends were cut back, 6 bases at V and 0 bases at J, with 9 bases in the middle. Germline CDR1 reads SGHTA; CDR2 reads FQGNSA. Written as DNA, the CDR3 is TGTGCCAGCAGAGCAGCTTATAGCAATCAGCCCCAGCATTTT. Translation: CASRAAYSNQPQHF. Drawing the rest from reference TRBV7-2 and TRBJ1-5, the complete variable domain is GAGVSQSPSNKVTEKGKDVELRCDPISGHTALYWYRQSLGQGLEFLIYFQGNSAPDKSGLPSDRFSAERTGGSVSTLTIQRTQQEDSAVYLCASRAAYSNQPQHFGDGTRLSIL.

CDR3 sequence (DNA): TGTGCCAGCAGCTCTTCAGACTCCTACGAGCAGTACTTC. As protein: CASSSSDSYEQYF. This chain links TRBV7-9 with TRBJ2-7; D call uncertain. CDR1 is SEHNR, CDR2 FQNEAQ, per germline (reference sequence). The length of the CDR3 is 13 residues. V was pared by 4 bases and J by 0 bases, with 7 bases between.

This clone was observed a handful of times. The J gene is TRBJ1-1, the V gene TRBV7-3, with TRBD1 identical over 7 bases. Germline V gives CDR1 SGHTA, CDR2 FQGTGA. This CDR3 has 15 amino acids. The V segment lost 5 bases and the J segment 2 bases; nucleotides outside the gene matches: 8. CDR3 residues: CASSPYGTDNTEAFF. CDR3 in DNA: TGTGCCAGCAGCCCATATGGGACAGACAACACTGAAGCTTTCTTT.

V and J are TRBV28 and TRBJ1-1; no firm D call. The V and J ends lost 8 bases and 4 bases respectively, with 11 bases between them. Germline CDR1 reads MDHEN; CDR2 reads SYDVKM. The CDR3 has 12 residues. CDR3: CASGEVSTEAFF. In DNA, the CDR3 is TGTGCCAGCGGGGAGGTGAGCACTGAAGCTTTCTTT.

J is TRBJ2-3 and V is TRBV4-1; D not certain. Looked up from germline, CDR1 is MGHRA and CDR2 is YSYEKL. CDR3 length: 15 residues. The V end was cut by 1 base, the J end by 2 bases, with 10 bases between. The CDR3: CASSQVDENTDTQYF. CDR3 DNA sequence: TGCGCCAGCAGCCAAGTAGACGAAAACACAGATACGCAGTATTTT.

The rearrangement links TRBV5-4 to TRBJ2-2; 9 bases agree with TRBD1. Germline V gene lookup returns CDR1 SGHNT and CDR2 YYREEE (reference sequence). V trimming: 0 bases; J trimming: 5 bases; junction bases outside the gene matches: 2. This CDR3 is 15 amino acids long. CDR3 in DNA: TGTGCCAGCAGCTTGGGGACAGGGGAAACCGGGGAGCTGTTTTTT. Encoded protein: CASSLGTGETGELFF.

The V gene is TRBV5-1, the J gene TRBJ2-1; D gene unclear. Trimming pared 1 base from V and 10 bases from J, leaving 9 bases between. The CDR3 spans 12 residues. Germline CDR1 reads SGHRS; CDR2 reads YFSETQ. CDR3 sequence reads: CASSLRSTEQFF. DNA of the CDR3: TGCGCCAGCAGCTTGAGGTCGACGGAGCAGTTCTTC.

This chain joins TRBV2 and TRBJ2-2; 7 positions match TRBD2. J was trimmed by 7 bases and V by 2 bases; bases with no gene match: 7. CDR3 size: 15 residues. CDR1 and CDR2 from the germline V gene are SNHLY and FYNNEI. This CDR3 reads CASSETTSLGGELFF. Here the CDR3 DNA reads TGTGCCAGCAGTGAAACGACTAGCTTGGGCGGGGAGCTGTTTTTT.

The chain joins TRBV27 to TRBJ2-3; TRBD2 matches 10 bases. J was trimmed by 3 bases and V by 5 bases; bases with no gene match: 8. Germline V CDR1 and CDR2: MNHEY, SMNVEV (reference sequence). The CDR3 spans 16 residues. CDR3 region: CASSRPPSGGTDTQYF. CDR3 coding DNA: TGTGCCAGCAGTCGACCGCCTAGCGGGGGTACAGATACGCAGTATTTT.